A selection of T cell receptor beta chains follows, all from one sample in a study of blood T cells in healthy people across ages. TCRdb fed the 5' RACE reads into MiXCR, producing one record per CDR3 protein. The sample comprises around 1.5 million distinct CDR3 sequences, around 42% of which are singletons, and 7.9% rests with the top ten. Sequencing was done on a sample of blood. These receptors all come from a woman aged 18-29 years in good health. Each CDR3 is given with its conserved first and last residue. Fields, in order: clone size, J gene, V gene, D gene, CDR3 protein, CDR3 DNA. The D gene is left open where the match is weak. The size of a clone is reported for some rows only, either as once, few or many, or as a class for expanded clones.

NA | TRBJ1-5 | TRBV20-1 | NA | CSARDTGGSNQPQHF | TGCAGTGCTAGAGATACGGGGGGAAGCAATCAGCCCCAGCATTTT
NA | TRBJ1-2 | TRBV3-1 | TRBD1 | CASSLNPKTGGGEGYTF | TGTGCCAGCAGCCTCAACCCGAAGACAGGGGGTGGGGAAGGCTACACCTTC
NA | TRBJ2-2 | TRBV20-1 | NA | CSAPNMVNTGELFF | TGCAGTGCTCCGAACATGGTTAACACCGGGGAGCTGTTTTTT
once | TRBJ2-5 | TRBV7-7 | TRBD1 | CASSPFDRAMETQYF | TGTGCCAGCAGCCCCTTTGACAGGGCCATGGAGACCCAGTACTTC
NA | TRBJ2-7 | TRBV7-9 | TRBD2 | CASSWGLAEPYEQYF | TGTGCCAGCAGTTGGGGACTAGCGGAGCCCTACGAGCAGTACTTC
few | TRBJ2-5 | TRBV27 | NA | CASSFLARSGREETQYF | TGTGCCAGCAGTTTCCTGGCCCGCTCCGGCCGAGAAGAGACCCAGTACTTC
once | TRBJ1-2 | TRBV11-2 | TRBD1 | CASSWAGTVAATF | TGTGCCAGCAGCTGGGCAGGGACAGTCGCTGCCACCTTC
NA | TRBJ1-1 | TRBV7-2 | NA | CASHQMVYGTEAFF | TGTGCCAGCCACCAAATGGTTTACGGGACTGAAGCTTTCTTT
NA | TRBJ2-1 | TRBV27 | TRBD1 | CATDPDRVFGATEQFF | TGTGCCACAGACCCGGACAGGGTTTTCGGGGCAACGGAGCAGTTCTTC
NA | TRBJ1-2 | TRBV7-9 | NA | CASSSSLVYSGGYTF | TGTGCCAGCAGCTCATCCTTAGTTTACTCGGGGGGCTACACCTTC
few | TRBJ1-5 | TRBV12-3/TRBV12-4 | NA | CASSRDQRHNQPQHF | TGTGCCAGCAGTCGGGACCAACGCCACAATCAGCCCCAGCATTTT
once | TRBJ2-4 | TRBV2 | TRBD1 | CASSPDRGIVERYF | TGTGCCAGCAGCCCGGACAGGGGGATAGTCGAGCGGTACTTC
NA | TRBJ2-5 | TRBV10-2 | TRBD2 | CASSVLAGAIETQYF | TGCGCCAGCAGTGTACTAGCGGGGGCCATTGAGACCCAGTACTTC
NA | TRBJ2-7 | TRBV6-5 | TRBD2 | CASSYQGLAYSERTYEQYF | TGTGCCAGCAGTTACCAAGGACTAGCATACAGTGAGCGTACCTACGAGCAGTACTTC
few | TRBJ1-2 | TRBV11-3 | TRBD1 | CASSTTPRDSYGYTF | TGTGCCAGCAGCACTACCCCCCGGGACAGCTATGGCTACACCTTC
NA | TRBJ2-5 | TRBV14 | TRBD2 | CASSPMGAGLSYNEQYF | TGTGCCAGCAGCCCAATGGGAGCGGGGCTCTCCTACAATGAGCAGTACTTC
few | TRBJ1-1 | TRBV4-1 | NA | CASSQVQGENTEAFF | TGCGCCAGCAGCCAAGTACAGGGTGAGAACACTGAAGCTTTCTTT
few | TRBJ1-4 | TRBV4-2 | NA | CASSQLSKLFF | TGTGCCAGCAGCCAACTGTCTAAACTGTTTTTT